Shown below are 10 T cell receptor beta chains from a single sample sequenced in a study of blood T cell repertoires in COVID-19. Generated by immunoSEQ multiplex PCR, the TCRdb table keeps only in-frame clones and is missing some. The data hold under 250,000 clones, with approximately 85% observed a single time. The sequencing sample was made of peripheral blood. These receptors originate from a woman aged 70-85 years with COVID-19, enrolled during active disease.

The chain couples TRBV9 to TRBJ2-5, with TRBD2 matching over 14 bases. CDR1 and CDR2 from the germline V gene are SGDLS and YYNGEE. This CDR3 spans 17 amino acids. V was clipped by 4 bases and J by 3 bases; unmatched bases: 8. CDR3 bases: TGTGCCAGCAGCCCCCATCCGGGACTAGCGGGAGAAGAGACCCAGTACTTC. Amino acids: CASSPHPGLAGEETQYF.

V is TRBV5-4 and J is TRBJ2-7; D is uncertain. V lost 2 bases to trimming and J lost 5 bases, with 17 bases between them. The CDR3 has 15 amino acids. Per germline, CDR1 SGHNT and CDR2 YYREEE (reference sequence). The CDR3 DNA follows: TGTGCCAGCAGCTTCCGGGTTGATCCCGGCGACGAGCAGTACTTC. This sequence encodes CASSFRVDPGDEQYF.

This chain links TRBV7-9 with TRBJ1-6; D not resolved. Trimming left V 2 bases short and J 10 bases short, with 9 bases between. There are 13 residues in the CDR3. Per the germline V gene, CDR1 is SEHNR and CDR2 is FQNEAQ (reference sequence). CDR3 region: CASSLQGGSPLHF. In nucleotides, the CDR3 is TGTGCCAGCAGCTTACAAGGAGGATCACCCCTCCACTTT.

The chain has TRBV2 and TRBJ1-2; 7 nucleotides agree with TRBD1. Germline loops: CDR1 SNHLY, CDR2 FYNNEI. The CDR3 extends over 14 amino acids. Trimming at V came to 6 bases and at J to 2 bases, leaving 6 bases not matched to a gene. The CDR3 nucleotides read TGTGCCAGCAGGGGACAGCGATTAAACTATGGCTACACCTTC. This encodes CASRGQRLNYGYTF.

The rearrangement joins TRBV30 to TRBJ1-1; 11 bases align to TRBD1. V lost 3 bases, J lost 6 bases, and 6 bases stayed unmatched. Germline CDR1 is GTSNPN and CDR2 is SVGIG (reference sequence). This CDR3 has 14 residues. The CDR3 is CAWSAGTGGSEAFF. CDR3 coding DNA: TGTGCCTGGAGCGCCGGGACAGGGGGGTCTGAAGCTTTCTTT.

This chain uses TRBV7-9 with TRBJ2-7; D is unresolved. Trimming took 4 bases from V and 3 from J, leaving 10 bases between them. CDR1 SEHNR and CDR2 FQNEAQ come from the germline V gene (reference sequence). This CDR3 region has 13 residues. The CDR3 DNA is TGTGCCAGCAGCTCGCTGGGCGACTACGAGCAGTACTTC. Protein sequence: CASSSLGDYEQYF. Full variable domain (missing parts from reference TRBV7-9 and TRBJ2-7): DTGVSQNPRHKITKRGQNVTFRCDPISEHNRLYWYRQTLGQGPEFLTYFQNEAQLEKSRLLSDRFSAERPKGSFSTLEIQRTEQGDSAMYLCASSSLGDYEQYFGPGTRLTVT.

The V call is TRBV5-1, the J call TRBJ2-7; weak D call: TRBD1 (6 bases). In germline, CDR1 is SGHRS, CDR2 YFSETQ. Trimming shortened V by 3 bases and J by 2 bases, and 12 bases separated the two germline ends. This CDR3 is 14 amino acids long. DNA for the CDR3: TGCGCCAGCAGCTCCGGACAGTGGACCTACGAGCAGTACTTC. Translating it yields CASSSGQWTYEQYF.

There are a few counts of this clone. The gene calls are TRBV2 and TRBJ1-1; D gene uncertain. Germline lookup yields CDR1 SNHLY and CDR2 FYNNEI. The CDR3 covers 15 residues. Trimming shortened V by 1 base and J by 5 bases, and 14 bases separated the two germline ends. Here the CDR3 DNA reads TGTGCCAGCAGTGAAGGTTACGGTACGAGGACTGAAGCTTTCTTT. Translating gives CASSEGYGTRTEAFF.

The chain links TRBV29-1 to TRBJ1-2; a possible D gene is TRBD1 (6 bases). V shed 4 bases and J shed 8 bases, with 20 bases lying between them. This CDR3 spans 14 amino acids. CDR1 SQVTM and CDR2 ANQGSEA come from the germline V gene. The CDR3 region is CSVVHGQTRRGYTF. CDR3 DNA sequence: TGCAGCGTTGTACACGGACAGACCCGGCGGGGCTACACCTTC.

The CDR3 region has the DNA TGTGCCGGGTCCGGGGGGACTCAAGGGGACAATGAGCAGTTCTTC. Amino acids: CAGSGGTQGDNEQFF. The genes are TRBV5-4 and TRBJ2-1; 7 positions agree with TRBD2. V dropped 10 bases and J dropped 5; count of bases not matched to a gene: 15. CDR3 size: 15 residues. Germline CDR1 and CDR2: SGHNT and YYREEE (reference sequence).